This passage covers 19 T cell receptor beta chains from one sample sequenced in a study of CD8 T cells in ankylosing spondylitis. Whole-study findings and limits: Fewer than ten highly homologous variants made up a TCR beta motif, and this motif appeared characteristic of ankylosing spondylitis blood.

No antigen has been identified for these receptors. From the 5' RACE reads, TCRdb called clonotypes with MiXCR, one entry per CDR3 protein. This sample has some 800,000 distinct CDR3 sequences; 10% to 15% occur once, and the top ten carry roughly 0.51%. The sequencing sample was made of blood, either unsorted or a sorted T cell fraction (not recorded which). The origin of the receptors is a male donor with ankylosing spondylitis.

This clonotype showed up just a few times. The chain carries TRBV7-2 and TRBJ1-2, with D maybe TRBD1 (5 bases). Germline values: CDR1 SGHTA, CDR2 FQGNSA. V dropped 0 bases and J dropped 4 bases, with 12 bases sitting between them. The CDR3 is made up of 15 amino acids. CDR3 DNA: TGTGCCAGCAGCTTAGCGGCAGGGAGAGGCTATGGCTACACCTTC. Translation gives CASSLAAGRGYGYTF.

This chain uses TRBV7-3 with TRBJ2-5; possible D gene TRBD1, 5 bases. V was trimmed by 3 bases and J by 5 bases, leaving 10 bases between them. The germline gives CDR1 SGHTA, CDR2 FQGTGA. The CDR3 is made up of 13 amino acids. CDR3 nucleotides: TGTGCCAGCAGCTTCAACAGGATGGAGACCCAGTACTTC. Translated: CASSFNRMETQYF. Full variable domain (remainder filled in from reference TRBV7-3 and TRBJ2-5): GAGVSQTPSNKVTEKGKYVELRCDPISGHTALYWYRQSLGQGPEFLIYFQGTGAADDSGLPNDRFFAVRPEGSVSTLKIQRTERGDSAVYLCASSFNRMETQYFGPGTRLLVL.

This clonotype was counted at least ten times. The chain combines TRBV10-3 with TRBJ2-7, with TRBD1 matching 7 bases. CDR1 is ENHRY and CDR2 is SYGVKD in the germline V gene. With 6 bases clipped from V and 1 base from J, the junction kept 6 bases outside the gene matches. CDR3 length: 14 amino acids. CDR3 region: CAISHDRVSYEQYF. DNA for the CDR3: TGTGCCATCAGCCACGACAGGGTGTCCTACGAGCAGTACTTC.

The rearrangement joins TRBV6-2 or TRBV6-3 to TRBJ1-1; no definite D call. The V end lost 0 bases, the J end lost 0 bases, and 11 bases lay between the germline ends. Germline V lookup: CDR1 MNHEY, CDR2 SVGEGT. The CDR3 is made up of 16 amino acids. The CDR3 loop reads CASSYSIRVLNTEAFF. CDR3 in DNA: TGTGCCAGCAGTTACTCGATCCGGGTTCTGAACACTGAAGCTTTCTTT.

This clonotype turned up a few times. V and J are TRBV10-3 and TRBJ1-1; D is unclear. The CDR3 length is 14 residues. V lost 3 bases to trimming and J lost 0 bases, with 8 bases between them. Germline-derived CDR1 and CDR2 are ENHRY and SYGVKD. DNA for the CDR3: TGTGCCATCAGTGATCCCCGGGTGAACACTGAAGCTTTCTTT. This sequence encodes CAISDPRVNTEAFF.

The gene calls are TRBV9 and TRBJ2-5; 7 nucleotides align to TRBD1. The CDR3 length is 13 residues. The trim removed 3 bases at V and 4 bases at J, leaving 3 bases unmatched. The germline V gene has CDR1 SGDLS and CDR2 YYNGEE. CDR3 nucleotides: TGTGCCAGCAGCGAGGGACAGAGAGAGACCCAGTACTTC. It is translated as CASSEGQRETQYF.

The chain has TRBV29-1 and TRBJ2-5; the D gene is possibly TRBD2 (5 bases). Germline V lookup: CDR1 SQVTM, CDR2 ANQGSEA. Deletions cut 8 bases from V and 0 bases from J, with 13 bases between. This CDR3 region has 13 residues. The CDR3 nucleotides are TGCAGCCATCGGAGCGGCAACCAAGAGACCCAGTACTTC. Amino acid sequence: CSHRSGNQETQYF.

This rearrangement joins TRBV10-3 to TRBJ2-1; 7 nucleotides line up with TRBD1. Losses at the gene ends were 8 bases for V and 0 bases for J; bases not matched to a gene: 7. Germline loops: CDR1 ENHRY, CDR2 SYGVKD. This CDR3 spans 15 amino acids. The CDR3 region has the DNA TGTGCCATCGCTTGGGACAGACCCTCCTACAATGAGCAGTTCTTC. This translates into CAIAWDRPSYNEQFF.

The sample holds a few counts of this clonotype. The chain uses TRBV20-1 and TRBJ2-4; 8 bases are a match to TRBD2. J was trimmed by 1 base and V by 3 bases; bases with no gene match: 5. CDR3 length: 15 amino acids. The germline V gene encodes CDR1 DFQATT and CDR2 SNEGSKA (reference sequence). CDR3 coding DNA: TGCAGTGCTAGGGCGGCTAGCGGGGCCAAAAACATTCAGTACTTC. Amino acids: CSARAASGAKNIQYF.

The chain recombines TRBV7-9 with TRBJ2-7; 7 bases are a match to TRBD1. Germline-derived CDR1 and CDR2 are SEHNR and FQNEAQ (reference sequence). The V and J ends lost 4 bases and 2 bases, in that order; junction bases with no gene match: 11. The CDR3 is made up of 16 amino acids. The CDR3 nucleotides are TGTGCCAGCAGCTCCACCTTCGGACAGGAGACCTACGAGCAGTACTTC. Translated: CASSSTFGQETYEQYF.

This clonotype appeared many times. This sequence joins TRBV12-3 or TRBV12-4 and TRBJ1-6; tentatively, D is TRBD1 (6 bases). The germline V and J ends were trimmed by 6 bases and 5 bases, with 11 bases remaining between them. The CDR3 is made up of 14 amino acids. The CDR3 sequence is CASRTTGDNSPLHF. CDR3 DNA sequence: TGTGCCAGCAGGACGACAGGAGATAATTCACCCCTCCACTTT.

The table lists this clonotype with a few counts. V is TRBV11-2 and J is TRBJ2-3, with 14 bases that match TRBD2. Germline assignment: CDR1 SGHAT and CDR2 FQNNGV. Trimming removed 5 bases from V and 6 bases from J; junction bases left unmatched: 22. The CDR3 sequence is 21 residues long. CDR3 amino acids: CASSLRRPGTSGGAFRDTQYF. The CDR3, as DNA: TGTGCCAGCAGCCTTAGACGCCCGGGGACTAGCGGGGGCGCTTTTCGCGATACGCAGTATTTT.

This clonotype was recorded a few times. The chain links TRBV29-1 to TRBJ1-2; D gene ambiguous. This CDR3 comprises 11 residues. Trimming removed 4 bases at V and 4 bases at J, with 7 bases between. The germline gives CDR1 SQVTM, CDR2 ANQGSEA. CDR3 residues: CSVVGVYGYTF. The CDR3 DNA is TGCAGCGTTGTAGGAGTCTATGGCTACACCTTC.

The chain uses TRBV18 and TRBJ2-5, with D maybe TRBD2 (5 bases). The ends were cut back, 3 bases at V and 2 bases at J, with 16 bases in the middle. CDR1 is KGHSH and CDR2 is LQKENI in the germline V gene. This CDR3 spans 16 amino acids. Here the CDR3 DNA reads TGTGCCAGCTCACCCTACGCGGGTAGACTGCAAGAGACCCAGTACTTC. Its translation is CASSPYAGRLQETQYF.

Many counts were recorded for this clonotype. The chain joins TRBV5-6 to TRBJ2-4; a possible D gene is TRBD1 (6 bases). The CDR3 runs to 14 residues. The germline V gene has CDR1 SGHDT and CDR2 YYEEEE. V was shortened by 2 bases and J by 7 bases, with 13 bases between the two germline ends. CDR3 sequence: CASSFTGSRNIQYF. As DNA, the CDR3 is TGTGCCAGCAGCTTTACAGGGTCTCGGAACATTCAGTACTTC.

The CDR3 is CASSKAGALHGYTF. The CDR3 DNA follows: TGTGCCAGCAGTAAAGCCGGGGCACTTCATGGCTACACCTTC. J is TRBJ1-2 and V is TRBV12-3 or TRBV12-4; possible D gene TRBD1, 5 bases. The CDR3 sequence is 14 residues long. Deletions cut 5 bases from V and 6 bases from J, with 16 bases between.

This clonotype has a handful of counts. The V gene is TRBV7-2, the J gene TRBJ1-1; D is perhaps TRBD1 (6 bases). CDR3 size: 15 residues. V was trimmed by 2 bases and J by 3 bases, leaving 13 bases between them. Germline-derived CDR1 and CDR2 are SGHTA and FQGNSA. CDR3 nucleotides: TGTGCCAGCAGCTTACAGGGCAGGGGCTACACTGAAGCTTTCTTT. The encoded protein is CASSLQGRGYTEAFF.

This clonotype appeared many times. J is TRBJ1-2 and V is TRBV5-1; D is unresolved. Germline CDR1 SGHRS, CDR2 YFSETQ. This CDR3 spans 16 amino acids. Trimming stripped 1 base from V and 7 bases from J, with 20 bases between. The CDR3 sequence is CASSLFGNSADSGYTF. In nucleotides, the CDR3 is TGCGCCAGCAGCTTGTTCGGAAATTCCGCAGACTCTGGCTACACCTTC.

A few counts support this clonotype. CDR3 region: CASSDWTGGTEAFF. CDR3 bases: TGCGCCAGCAGCGATTGGACGGGAGGAACTGAAGCTTTCTTT. This chain uses TRBV5-1 with TRBJ1-1; the D is unclear. V lost 4 bases and J lost 5, with 15 bases in between. This CDR3 region has 14 residues. Germline assignment: CDR1 SGHRS and CDR2 YFSETQ.